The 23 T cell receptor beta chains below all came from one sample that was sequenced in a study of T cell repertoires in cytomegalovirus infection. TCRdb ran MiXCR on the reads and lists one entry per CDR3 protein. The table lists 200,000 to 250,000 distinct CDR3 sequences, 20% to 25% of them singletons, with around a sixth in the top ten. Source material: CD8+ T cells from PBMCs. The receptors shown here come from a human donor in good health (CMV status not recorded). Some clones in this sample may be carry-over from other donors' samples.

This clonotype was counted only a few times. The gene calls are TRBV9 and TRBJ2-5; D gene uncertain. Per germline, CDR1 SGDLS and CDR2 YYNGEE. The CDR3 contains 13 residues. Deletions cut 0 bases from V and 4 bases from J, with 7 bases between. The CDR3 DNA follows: TGTGCCAGCAGCGTAGACCCCCCAGAGACCCAGTACTTC. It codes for CASSVDPPETQYF.

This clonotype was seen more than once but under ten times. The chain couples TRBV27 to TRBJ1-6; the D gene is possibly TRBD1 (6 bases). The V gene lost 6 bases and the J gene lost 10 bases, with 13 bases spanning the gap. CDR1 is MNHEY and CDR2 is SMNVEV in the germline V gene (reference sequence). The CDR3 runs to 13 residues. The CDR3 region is CASSLRGGSPLHF. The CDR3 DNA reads TGTGCCAGCAGCCTCAGGGGTGGCTCACCCCTCCACTTT.

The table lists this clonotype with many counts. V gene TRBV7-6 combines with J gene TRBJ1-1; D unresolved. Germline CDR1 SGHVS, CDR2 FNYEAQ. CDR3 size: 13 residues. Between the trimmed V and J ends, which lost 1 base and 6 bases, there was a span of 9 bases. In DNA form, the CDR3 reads TGTGCCAGCAGCTTAGGCCCGGGCGCTGAAGCTTTCTTT. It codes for CASSLGPGAEAFF.

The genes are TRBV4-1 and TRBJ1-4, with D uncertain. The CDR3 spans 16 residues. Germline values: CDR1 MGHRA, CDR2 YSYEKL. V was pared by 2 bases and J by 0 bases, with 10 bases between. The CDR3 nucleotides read TGCGCCAGCAGCCAACCGGGGAGCGCAACTAATGAAAAACTGTTTTTT. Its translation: CASSQPGSATNEKLFF.

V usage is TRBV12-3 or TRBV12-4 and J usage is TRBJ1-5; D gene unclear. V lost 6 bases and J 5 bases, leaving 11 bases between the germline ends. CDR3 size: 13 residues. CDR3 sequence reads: CASSPRPDQPQHF. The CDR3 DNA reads TGTGCCAGCAGCCCCCGGCCCGATCAGCCCCAGCATTTT.

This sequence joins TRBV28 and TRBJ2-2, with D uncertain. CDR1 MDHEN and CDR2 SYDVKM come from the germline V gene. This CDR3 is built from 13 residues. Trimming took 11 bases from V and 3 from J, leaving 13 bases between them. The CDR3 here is CASQSADTGELFF. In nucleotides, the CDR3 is TGTGCCTCTCAGAGTGCCGACACCGGGGAGCTGTTTTTT.

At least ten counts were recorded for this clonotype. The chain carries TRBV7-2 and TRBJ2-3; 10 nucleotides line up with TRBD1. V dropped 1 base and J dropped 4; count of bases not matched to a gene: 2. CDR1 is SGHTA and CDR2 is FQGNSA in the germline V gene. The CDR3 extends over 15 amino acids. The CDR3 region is CASSLGTGGPDTQYF. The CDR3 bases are TGTGCCAGCAGCTTAGGGACAGGGGGACCAGATACGCAGTATTTT.

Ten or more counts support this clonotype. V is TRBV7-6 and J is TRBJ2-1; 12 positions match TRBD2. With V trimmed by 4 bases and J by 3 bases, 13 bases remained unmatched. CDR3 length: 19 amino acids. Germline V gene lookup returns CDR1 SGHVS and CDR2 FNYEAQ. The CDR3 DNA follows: TGTGCCAGCAGCTGGGGGGGGCTAGCGGGGGGGCCGTACTACAATGAGCAGTTCTTC. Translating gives CASSWGGLAGGPYYNEQFF.

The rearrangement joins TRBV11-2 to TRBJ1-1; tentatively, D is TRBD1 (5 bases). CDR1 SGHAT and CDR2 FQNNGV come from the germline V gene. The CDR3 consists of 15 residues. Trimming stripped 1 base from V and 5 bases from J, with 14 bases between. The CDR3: CASSLVWGGFTEAFF. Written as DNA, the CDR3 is TGTGCCAGCAGCTTAGTATGGGGGGGGTTTACTGAAGCTTTCTTT.

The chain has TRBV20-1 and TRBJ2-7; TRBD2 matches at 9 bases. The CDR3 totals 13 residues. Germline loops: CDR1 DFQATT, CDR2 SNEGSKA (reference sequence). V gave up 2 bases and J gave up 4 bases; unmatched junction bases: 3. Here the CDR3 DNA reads TGCAGTGCTAGATCTAGCGGGGTTTACGAGCAGTACTTC. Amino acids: CSARSSGVYEQYF.

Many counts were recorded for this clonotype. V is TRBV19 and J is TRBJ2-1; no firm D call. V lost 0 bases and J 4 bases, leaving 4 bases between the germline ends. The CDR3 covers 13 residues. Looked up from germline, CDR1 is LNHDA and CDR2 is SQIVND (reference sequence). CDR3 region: CASSIDRYNEQFF. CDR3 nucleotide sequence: TGTGCCAGTAGTATAGATCGGTACAATGAGCAGTTCTTC.

The CDR3 DNA reads as TGTGCCAGCAGCCCCGGGGGACAGCGCTATGGCTACACCTTC. Its translation is CASSPGGQRYGYTF. The genes are TRBV27 and TRBJ1-2, with 7 nucleotides matching TRBD1. CDR1 and CDR2 from the germline V gene are MNHEY and SMNVEV (reference sequence). This CDR3 is 14 amino acids long. The J segment lost 4 bases and the V segment lost 6 bases, leaving 8 bases of the junction unmatched.

The CDR3, as DNA: TGCGCCAGCAGTCAATTAGGGGACAAAAACATTCAGTACTTC. Its protein product is CASSQLGDKNIQYF. The gene calls are TRBV23-1 and TRBJ2-4; weak D call: TRBD1 (5 bases). TRBV23-1 belongs to the ORF category, with a function that is uncertain. V was shortened by 1 base and J by 3 bases, with 7 bases between the two germline ends. The CDR3 is 14 residues long.

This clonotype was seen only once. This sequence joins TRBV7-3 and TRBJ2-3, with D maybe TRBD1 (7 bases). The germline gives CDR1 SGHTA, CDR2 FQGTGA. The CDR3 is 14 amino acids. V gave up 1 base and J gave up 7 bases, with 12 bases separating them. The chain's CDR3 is CASSLIQGGNTQYF. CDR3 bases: TGTGCCAGCAGCTTAATTCAGGGGGGAAATACGCAGTATTTT. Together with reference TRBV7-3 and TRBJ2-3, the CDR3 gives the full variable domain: GAGVSQTPSNKVTEKGKYVELRCDPISGHTALYWYRQSLGQGPEFLIYFQGTGAADDSGLPNDRFFAVRPEGSVSTLKIQRTERGDSAVYLCASSLIQGGNTQYFGPGTRLTVL.

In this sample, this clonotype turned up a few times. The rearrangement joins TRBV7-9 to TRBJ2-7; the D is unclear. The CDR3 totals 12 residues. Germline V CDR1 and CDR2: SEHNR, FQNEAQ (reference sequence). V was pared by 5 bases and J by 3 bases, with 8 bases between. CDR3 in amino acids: CASSANLYEQYF. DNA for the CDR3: TGTGCCAGCAGCGCCAACCTCTACGAGCAGTACTTC.

CDR3 amino acids: CASSQTTNTEAFF. The CDR3 DNA reads TGCGCCAGCAGCCAGACAACGAACACTGAAGCTTTCTTT. J is TRBJ1-1 and V is TRBV4-1, with D hard to call. The CDR3 loop spans 13 amino acids. The germline V and J ends were trimmed by 3 bases and 1 base, with 6 bases remaining between them. CDR1 is MGHRA, CDR2 YSYEKL, per germline.

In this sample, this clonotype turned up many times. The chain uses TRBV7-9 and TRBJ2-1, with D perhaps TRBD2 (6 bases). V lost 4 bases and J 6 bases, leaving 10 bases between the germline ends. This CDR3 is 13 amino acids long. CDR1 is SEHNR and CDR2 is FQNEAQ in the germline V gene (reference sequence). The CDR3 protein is CASSSGTFNEQFF. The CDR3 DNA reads TGTGCCAGCAGCTCCGGGACTTTCAATGAGCAGTTCTTC.

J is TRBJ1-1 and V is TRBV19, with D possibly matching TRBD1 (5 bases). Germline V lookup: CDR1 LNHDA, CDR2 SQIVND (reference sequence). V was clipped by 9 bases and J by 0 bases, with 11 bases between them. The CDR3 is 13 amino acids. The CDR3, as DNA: TGTGCCAGCTCGACAGCCATGAACACTGAAGCTTTCTTT. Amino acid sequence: CASSTAMNTEAFF.

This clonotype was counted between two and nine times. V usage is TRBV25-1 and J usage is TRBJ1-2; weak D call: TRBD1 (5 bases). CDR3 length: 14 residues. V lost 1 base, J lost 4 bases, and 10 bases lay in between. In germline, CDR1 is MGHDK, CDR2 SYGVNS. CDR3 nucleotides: TGTGCCAGCAGTGAATGGGGCGGTAGCTATGGCTACACCTTC. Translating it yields CASSEWGGSYGYTF.

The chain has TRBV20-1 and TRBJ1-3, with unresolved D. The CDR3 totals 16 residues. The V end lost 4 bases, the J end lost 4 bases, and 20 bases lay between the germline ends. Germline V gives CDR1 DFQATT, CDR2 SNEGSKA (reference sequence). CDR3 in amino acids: CSAIPTSSFWGNTIYF. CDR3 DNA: TGCAGTGCTATTCCGACTTCATCCTTTTGGGGAAACACCATATATTTT.

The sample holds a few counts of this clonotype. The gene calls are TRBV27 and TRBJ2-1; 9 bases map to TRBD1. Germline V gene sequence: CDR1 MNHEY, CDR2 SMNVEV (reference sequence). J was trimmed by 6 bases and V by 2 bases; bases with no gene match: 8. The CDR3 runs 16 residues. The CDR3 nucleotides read TGTGCCAGCAGTTTAAGTGGGACAGGGTCTGGCAATGAGCAGTTCTTC. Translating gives CASSLSGTGSGNEQFF.

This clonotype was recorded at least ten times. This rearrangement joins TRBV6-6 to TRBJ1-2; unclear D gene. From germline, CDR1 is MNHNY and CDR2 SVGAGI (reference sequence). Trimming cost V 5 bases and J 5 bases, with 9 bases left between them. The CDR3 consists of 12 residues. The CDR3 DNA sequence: TGTGCCAGCAGTCCTTGGGCGTATGGCTACACCTTC. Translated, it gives CASSPWAYGYTF.

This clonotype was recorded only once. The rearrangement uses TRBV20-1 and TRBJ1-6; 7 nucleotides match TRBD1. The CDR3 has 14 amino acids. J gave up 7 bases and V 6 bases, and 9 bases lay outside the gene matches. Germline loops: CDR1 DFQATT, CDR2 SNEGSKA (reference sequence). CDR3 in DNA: TGCAGTGCCCACTCCTGGGACAGCAATTCACCCCTCCACTTT. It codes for CSAHSWDSNSPLHF.